This entry lists 25 T cell receptor beta chains sequenced from one sample in a study of beta chain features in type 1 diabetes. Study-level points and caveats: Type 1 diabetes patients had TCRB CDR3s that were shorter (moderately but significantly so) in all four CD4+ subsets.

No antigens are known for them. cDNA synthesis used the whole RNA isolate, giving expressed TCRB sequences. Only in-frame clones appear in the TCRdb table, and some are missing; sequencing was by immunoSEQ multiplex PCR. Of 200,000 to 250,000 clones listed, around 16% are singletons. Sequences were obtained from naive CD4+ T cells from blood. These receptor sequences come from a man aged 25-45 years with type 1 diabetes.

The chain recombines TRBV5-1 with TRBJ2-3, with 13 positions matching TRBD2. Trimming took 4 bases from V and 9 from J; bases not matched to a gene: 5. The CDR3 runs to 14 residues. Per the germline V gene, CDR1 is SGHRS and CDR2 is YFSETQ. The DNA for the CDR3 is TGCGCCAGCAGCAGCGGGACTAGCGGGACAACGCAGTATTTT. Its protein is CASSSGTSGTTQYF. The full variable domain, in which reference TRBV5-1 and TRBJ2-3 provide the parts outside the CDR3, is KAGVTQTPRYLIKTRGQQVTLSCSPISGHRSVSWYQQTPGQGLQFLFEYFSETQRNKGNFPGRFSGRQFSNSRSEMNVSTLELGDSALYLCASSSGTSGTTQYFGPGTRLTVL.

The chain links TRBV7-9 to TRBJ1-4; weak D call: TRBD1 (5 bases). Deletions cut 7 bases from V and 7 bases from J, with 16 bases between. This CDR3 has 14 amino acids. Germline V gene lookup returns CDR1 SEHNR and CDR2 FQNEAQ (reference sequence). CDR3: CASTYGTRGEKLFF. The CDR3 DNA reads TGTGCCAGCACCTACGGGACCCGTGGTGAAAAACTGTTTTTT.

In its sample, this clone was seen a few times. The same CDR3 arises from other DNA sequences in this sample as well. This sequence joins TRBV18 and TRBJ1-5, with D maybe TRBD1 (5 bases). Deletions cut 6 bases from V and 2 bases from J, with 11 bases between. Germline lookup yields CDR1 KGHSH and CDR2 LQKENI. The CDR3 has 14 residues. CDR3 in amino acids: CASSPGTGNQPQHF. CDR3 DNA: TGTGCCAGCTCTCCCGGGACGGGCAATCAGCCCCAGCATTTT. The full variable domain, its missing parts supplied by reference TRBV18 and TRBJ1-5, is NAGVMQNPRHLVRRRGQEARLRCSPMKGHSHVYWYRQLPEEGLKFMVYLQKENIIDESGMPKERFSAEFPKEGPSILRIQQVVRGDSAAYFCASSPGTGNQPQHFGDGTRLSIL.

This clone was observed a few times. This sequence joins TRBV13 and TRBJ2-3, with D perhaps matching TRBD2 (5 bases). This CDR3 has 15 residues. Trimming left V 2 bases short and J 7 bases short, with 16 bases between. From germline, CDR1 is PRHDT and CDR2 FYEKMQ (reference sequence). CDR3 in amino acids: CASSLNPLVSNTQYF. The CDR3, as DNA: TGTGCCAGCAGCTTAAACCCACTAGTGTCAAATACGCAGTATTTT.

V gene TRBV29-1 combines with J gene TRBJ2-1, with 12 bases lining up with TRBD2. This CDR3 region has 14 residues. Trimming took 5 bases from V and 8 from J; bases not matched to a gene: 7. Per the germline V gene, CDR1 is SQVTM and CDR2 is ANQGSEA. The chain's CDR3 is CSVKTSGSFDEQFF. The CDR3 DNA reads TGCAGCGTTAAGACTAGCGGGAGCTTTGATGAGCAGTTCTTC.

This chain connects TRBV5-4 to TRBJ2-7; 10 positions agree with TRBD2. The V gene end was trimmed by 4 bases and the J gene end by 3 bases; junction bases not matched to a gene: 10. The CDR3 loop spans 16 amino acids. Germline V gene lookup returns CDR1 SGHNT and CDR2 YYREEE (reference sequence). The CDR3 DNA reads TGTGCCAGCAGCCGGGGGCAACTAGCGGGAAGCTACGAGCAGTACTTC. Protein sequence: CASSRGQLAGSYEQYF.

The sample holds a few counts of this clone. The genes are TRBV9 and TRBJ2-1, with 9 bases aligning to TRBD2. The germline gives CDR1 SGDLS, CDR2 YYNGEE. The trim removed 2 bases at V and 0 bases at J, leaving 15 bases unmatched. The CDR3 contains 20 residues. CDR3 sequence: CASSVTRASGITSSYNEQFF. In DNA, the CDR3 is TGTGCCAGCAGCGTGACACGGGCTAGCGGGATAACTAGCTCCTACAATGAGCAGTTCTTC. The complete variable domain, with remaining parts taken from reference TRBV9 and TRBJ2-1, reads DSGVTQTPKHLITATGQRVTLRCSPRSGDLSVYWYQQSLDQGLQFLIQYYNGEERAKGNILERFSAQQFPDLHSELNLSSLELGDSALYFCASSVTRASGITSSYNEQFFGPGTRLTVL.

This clone occurred a few times. The V call is TRBV7-2, the J call TRBJ2-7; D not certain. Trimming removed 3 bases at V and 4 bases at J, with 13 bases between. This CDR3 spans 14 amino acids. Germline V gene lookup returns CDR1 SGHTA and CDR2 FQGNSA. The CDR3 coding sequence is TGTGCCAGCAGCTTTCAGGCAGGACCGTACGAGCAGTACTTC. This sequence encodes CASSFQAGPYEQYF. Full variable domain (rest looked up from reference TRBV7-2 and TRBJ2-7): GAGVSQSPSNKVTEKGKDVELRCDPISGHTALYWYRQSLGQGLEFLIYFQGNSAPDKSGLPSDRFSAERTGGSVSTLTIQRTQQEDSAVYLCASSFQAGPYEQYFGPGTRLTVT.

The V gene is TRBV28, the J gene TRBJ2-1; D is uncertain. Trimming removed 10 bases from V and 7 bases from J, with 11 bases in between. CDR3 length: 11 residues. The germline V gene has CDR1 MDHEN and CDR2 SYDVKM. The CDR3 reads CATRLGNEQFF. In DNA form, the CDR3 reads TGTGCCACAAGACTTGGGAATGAGCAGTTCTTC.

The CDR3 bases are TGTGCCAGCAGCCAGAACGCGGGACAGGTCTACGAGCAGTACTTC. Translation gives CASSQNAGQVYEQYF. The J gene is TRBJ2-7, the V gene TRBV27, with 8 bases matching TRBD1. Germline CDR1 reads MNHEY; CDR2 reads SMNVEV (reference sequence). This CDR3 spans 15 amino acids. Germline trimming cut 6 bases from V and 3 bases from J; bases unmatched to any gene: 10.

J is TRBJ2-1 and V is TRBV7-2; D unclear. The V gene's germline CDR1 is SGHTA and CDR2 FQGNSA. The CDR3 runs 12 residues. V gave up 5 bases and J gave up 6 bases, with 8 bases separating them. CDR3 nucleotides: TGTGCCAGCAGCCCCTCCGGCAATGAGCAGTTCTTC. Protein product: CASSPSGNEQFF.

J is TRBJ2-2 and V is TRBV14; 7 bases are shared with TRBD1. CDR1 and CDR2 (germline): SGHDN, FVKESK. The CDR3 is made up of 16 amino acids. J was trimmed by 3 bases and V by 6 bases; bases with no gene match: 10. CDR3 nucleotide sequence: TGTGCCAGCAGTCCTACCGGGACAGCCTACACCGGGGAGCTGTTTTTT. This gives the protein CASSPTGTAYTGELFF.

This chain's CDR3 is CASSVLPGQGYSYEQYF. The CDR3 bases are TGTGCCAGCAGCGTATTACCGGGACAGGGATATTCCTACGAGCAGTACTTC. The V gene is TRBV9, the J gene TRBJ2-7; 9 bases align to TRBD1. The CDR3 contains 17 residues. The ends lost 1 base at V and 1 base at J; junction bases unmatched: 9. The germline gives CDR1 SGDLS, CDR2 YYNGEE.

This chain uses TRBV29-1 with TRBJ2-1, with 8 bases matching TRBD2. Per germline, CDR1 SQVTM and CDR2 ANQGSEA. CDR3 length equals 16 residues. Losses at the gene ends were 0 bases for V and 3 bases for J; bases not matched to a gene: 7. Written as DNA, the CDR3 is TGCAGCGTTGAAGACGGCGGCGGGAGGAACTACAATGAGCAGTTCTTC. Its translation is CSVEDGGGRNYNEQFF.

This sequence joins TRBV14 and TRBJ2-1; D unresolved. Germline assignment: CDR1 SGHDN and CDR2 FVKESK. The germline V and J ends were trimmed by 0 bases and 0 bases, with 9 bases remaining between them. The CDR3 contains 16 residues. The CDR3 sequence: CASSQDSRLSYNEQFF. In nucleotides, the CDR3 is TGTGCCAGCAGCCAAGATTCCAGACTCTCCTACAATGAGCAGTTCTTC.

V is TRBV7-6 and J is TRBJ2-7; D perhaps matches TRBD1 (6 bases). Trimming removed 4 bases at V and 0 bases at J, with 10 bases between. The CDR3 covers 14 residues. Per germline, CDR1 SGHVS and CDR2 FNYEAQ. The CDR3 coding sequence is TGTGCCAGCAGCTCTCCGACAGGCTCCTACGAGCAGTACTTC. The encoded protein is CASSSPTGSYEQYF.

V gene TRBV14 combines with J gene TRBJ2-1; D uncertain. V shed 0 bases and J shed 0 bases, with 3 bases lying between them. Germline CDR1 SGHDN, CDR2 FVKESK. The CDR3 totals 14 residues. CDR3 coding DNA: TGTGCCAGCAGCCAAGAGACCTCCTACAATGAGCAGTTCTTC. Its translation is CASSQETSYNEQFF.

This rearrangement joins TRBV7-3 to TRBJ1-4, with D tentatively TRBD1 (5 bases). V was clipped by 5 bases and J by 4 bases, with 14 bases between them. Germline V CDR1 and CDR2: SGHTA, FQGTGA. The CDR3 totals 15 residues. The CDR3, as DNA: TGTGCCAGCAGCGTTGGGACGGCTAATAATGAAAAACTGTTTTTT. This sequence encodes CASSVGTANNEKLFF.

The chain couples TRBV25-1 to TRBJ2-7; D is possibly TRBD2 (6 bases). V lost 8 bases, J lost 3 bases, and 11 bases lay in between. CDR1 is MGHDK and CDR2 is SYGVNS in the germline V gene. The CDR3 runs 12 residues. In nucleotides, the CDR3 is TGTGCCAGCGGACGTAGCGGCTACGAGCAGTACTTC. This codes for CASGRSGYEQYF.

Here the CDR3 reads CASSPDRAIGYEQYF. In DNA form, the CDR3 reads TGTGCCAGCTCACCAGACAGGGCAATAGGATACGAGCAGTACTTC. The rearrangement links TRBV18 to TRBJ2-7; 7 bases are a match to TRBD1. V gave up 2 bases and J gave up 4 bases; unmatched junction bases: 8. Germline loops: CDR1 KGHSH, CDR2 LQKENI. The CDR3 has 15 amino acids.

This clone was seen a few times. The chain has TRBV4-1 and TRBJ2-7; D not certain. This CDR3 spans 15 amino acids. V dropped 0 bases and J dropped 0 bases, with 9 bases sitting between them. The germline CDR1 and CDR2 sequences are MGHRA and YSYEKL. The DNA for the CDR3 is TGCGCCAGCAGCCAAGATCTTATCCGCTCCTACGAGCAGTACTTC. This gives the protein CASSQDLIRSYEQYF.

V usage is TRBV18 and J usage is TRBJ2-1; the match to TRBD1 covers 11 bases. The germline V gene has CDR1 KGHSH and CDR2 LQKENI. The CDR3 sequence is 15 residues long. V trimming: 3 bases; J trimming: 3 bases; junction bases outside the gene matches: 1. In DNA form, the CDR3 reads TGTGCCAGCTCACCGGGACAGGGGGTCTACAATGAGCAGTTCTTC. It is translated as CASSPGQGVYNEQFF.

The CDR3 coding sequence is TGTGCCAGCAGCTTTACTCTGGGACAGACTTACGAGCAGTACTTC. Protein product: CASSFTLGQTYEQYF. V and J are TRBV13 and TRBJ2-7, with TRBD1 matching over 7 bases. CDR3 length: 15 residues. The germline gives CDR1 PRHDT, CDR2 FYEKMQ (reference sequence). With 3 bases clipped from V and 4 bases from J, the junction kept 9 bases outside the gene matches.

There are a few counts of this clone. The gene calls are TRBV29-1 and TRBJ2-7; TRBD2 matches at 7 bases. The CDR3 extends over 16 amino acids. Unmatched junction bases numbered 14, after V lost 2 bases and J lost 4 bases. Germline V gene sequence: CDR1 SQVTM, CDR2 ANQGSEA. In DNA, the CDR3 is TGCAGCGTTGAAAAGGCGGGAGAGGGTCTTGTTTACGAGCAGTACTTC. Its protein product is CSVEKAGEGLVYEQYF.

This clone appeared a few times. This chain uses TRBV29-1 with TRBJ2-6, with D perhaps TRBD2 (5 bases). The germline V gene has CDR1 SQVTM and CDR2 ANQGSEA. The CDR3 covers 14 residues. With 4 bases removed from V and 5 bases from J, the gap between germline ends came to 12 bases. This chain's CDR3 is CSVAGGTWANVLTF. CDR3 nucleotides: TGCAGCGTTGCCGGAGGTACTTGGGCCAACGTCCTGACTTTC.